Each of the 32 T cell receptor beta chains below was sequenced from the same sample in a study of early T cells in non-severe SARS-CoV-2 infection. MiXCR was run by TCRdb on the 5' RACE reads, yielding one entry per CDR3 protein. The table shows over 75,000 distinct CDR3 sequences, with about 13% occurring only once. The specimen sequenced was whole blood. These receptor sequences come from an adult who was a healthcare worker with PCR-confirmed SARS-CoV-2 infection or an uninfected control (not recorded which).

The chain is built from TRBV29-1 and TRBJ1-2; 7 bases map to TRBD1. The germline V gene has CDR1 SQVTM and CDR2 ANQGSEA. Trimming cost V 8 bases and J 4 bases; bases outside gene matches: 10. This CDR3 has 13 residues. The CDR3 loop is CSSVLTGTYGYTF. The CDR3 DNA is TGCAGCTCCGTCCTGACAGGGACCTATGGCTACACCTTC.

This clonotype was seen ten or more times. The chain couples TRBV19 to TRBJ1-2, with 7 bases that match TRBD1. This CDR3 contains 13 residues. V shed 8 bases, J shed 7 bases, and the junction held 10 bases outside the gene matches. Germline CDR1 is LNHDA and CDR2 is SQIVND (reference sequence). CDR3 nucleotides: TGTGCCAGTGGCAAAGGGGGCTGGGGTGGCTACACCTTC. As protein: CASGKGGWGGYTF.

The chain has TRBV5-1 and TRBJ2-7; the D gene could be TRBD1 or TRBD2 (5 bases each). The germline V gene encodes CDR1 SGHRS and CDR2 YFSETQ. Trimming cost V 4 bases and J 3 bases, with 20 bases left between them. CDR3 length equals 16 residues. The DNA of the CDR3 is TGCGCCAGCAGCCCCGAGGGGCGACAGTCACTCTACGAGCAGTACTTC. This sequence encodes CASSPEGRQSLYEQYF.

This clonotype showed up just a few times. The chain couples TRBV28 to TRBJ2-7; TRBD2 agrees at 12 bases. Germline CDR1 MDHEN, CDR2 SYDVKM. The CDR3 runs 16 residues. The trim removed 5 bases at V and 3 bases at J, leaving 8 bases unmatched. CDR3 bases: TGTGCCAGCAGTCCCCCTTCTAGCGGGGGGGTCTACGAGCAGTACTTC. Translating it yields CASSPPSSGGVYEQYF.

At least ten counts were recorded for this clonotype. The chain has TRBV6-5 and TRBJ1-5; D might be TRBD1 (6 bases). The CDR3 runs 18 residues. V was cut by 6 bases and J by 0 bases, with 21 bases left in between. Germline V gene lookup returns CDR1 MNHEY and CDR2 SVGAGI. The CDR3 DNA sequence: TGTGCCAGCAGCTACAGGGAACCCGATTCTAATAGCAATCAGCCCCAGCATTTT. Residues: CASSYREPDSNSNQPQHF.

The rearrangement joins TRBV28 to TRBJ2-2; tentative D call: TRBD2 (5 bases). The V and J ends lost 6 bases and 8 bases respectively, with 10 bases between them. Germline CDR1 reads MDHEN; CDR2 reads SYDVKM. The length of the CDR3 is 12 residues. The CDR3 DNA follows: TGTGCCAGCAGATCGAGAGGGGGGGAGCTGTTTTTT. Its translation is CASRSRGGELFF. The full variable domain, rest sourced from reference TRBV28 and TRBJ2-2, is DVKVTQSSRYLVKRTGEKVFLECVQDMDHENMFWYRQDPGLGLRLIYFSYDVKMKEKGDIPEGYSVSREKKERFSLILESASTNQTSMYLCASRSRGGELFFGEGSRLTVL.

This clonotype was seen ten or more times. The chain employs TRBV29-1 and TRBJ2-5; D uncertain. Germline CDR1 and CDR2: SQVTM and ANQGSEA. The ends were cut back, 7 bases at V and 2 bases at J, with 8 bases in the middle. This CDR3 has 11 amino acids. In DNA form, the CDR3 reads TGCAGCGGGGGTGAACAAGAGACCCAGTACTTC. Protein: CSGGEQETQYF. Using reference TRBV29-1 and TRBJ2-5 for the parts outside the CDR3, the full variable domain is SAVISQKPSRDICQRGTSLTIQCQVDSQVTMMFWYRQQPGQSLTLIATANQGSEATYESGFVIDKFPISRPNLTFSTLTVSNMSPEDSSIYLCSGGEQETQYFGPGTRLLVL.

This clonotype has at least ten counts. The chain carries TRBV7-9 and TRBJ1-1, with D hard to call. Trimming took 10 bases from V and 1 from J, leaving 10 bases between them. The CDR3 has 12 residues. Germline CDR1 reads SEHNR; CDR2 reads FQNEAQ (reference sequence). CDR3 DNA: TGTGCCACACCCGGGCAGAACACTGAAGCTTTCTTT. This sequence encodes CATPGQNTEAFF.

The sample holds a few counts of this clonotype. The V gene is TRBV2, the J gene TRBJ2-2, with 7 bases aligning to TRBD2. V dropped 6 bases and J dropped 3; count of bases not matched to a gene: 4. This CDR3 is built from 14 residues. Germline assignment: CDR1 SNHLY and CDR2 FYNNEI. The CDR3 DNA sequence: TGTGCCAGCAGGGTGACTAGCTACACCGGGGAGCTGTTTTTT. Its protein product is CASRVTSYTGELFF.

This clonotype was counted at least ten times. The genes are TRBV6-2 or TRBV6-3 and TRBJ1-1; D is undetermined. This CDR3 is built from 14 residues. V lost 4 bases and J 0 bases, leaving 9 bases between the germline ends. The germline V gene encodes CDR1 MNHEY and CDR2 SVGEGT. The CDR3 nucleotides read TGTGCCAGCAGTTTTCTCCAAGTGAACACTGAAGCTTTCTTT. It translates to CASSFLQVNTEAFF.

This clonotype was recorded a few times. The chain recombines TRBV3-2 with TRBJ2-2; the D call TRBD1 from the table was never checked on the DNA. TRBV3-2 is recorded as a pseudogene. The CDR3 runs to 18 residues. Here the CDR3 reads CASSQDIQGRLDTGELFF. Written as DNA, the CDR3 is TGTGCCAGCAGCCAAGATATCCAGGGACGCTTGGACACCGGGGAGCTGTTTTTT.

J is TRBJ1-1 and V is TRBV6-1; possibly TRBD1 for D (5 bases). The CDR3 is made up of 14 amino acids. Germline loops: CDR1 MNHNS, CDR2 SASEGT. The ends were cut back, 4 bases at V and 4 bases at J, with 13 bases in the middle. CDR3 sequence (DNA): TGTGCCAGCAGTGTGACCAGGGTTGGCACTGAAGCTTTCTTT. Translated: CASSVTRVGTEAFF.

The chain employs TRBV5-1 and TRBJ1-1, with D possibly matching TRBD1 (6 bases). This CDR3 contains 14 residues. V dropped 4 bases and J dropped 4 bases, with 14 bases sitting between them. Germline V gives CDR1 SGHRS, CDR2 YFSETQ. Here the CDR3 reads CASSVATGTTEAFF. The CDR3, as DNA: TGCGCCAGCAGCGTTGCTACAGGGACCACTGAAGCTTTCTTT.

CDR3 DNA sequence: TGTGCCAGCAGTTCACTAGCTGGCAATGAGCAGTTCTTC. Translation: CASSSLAGNEQFF. The V and J genes are TRBV6-4 and TRBJ2-1, with D possibly matching TRBD2 (6 bases). Germline lookup yields CDR1 MRHNA and CDR2 SNTAGT. The length of the CDR3 is 13 residues. Trimming pared 5 bases from V and 6 bases from J, leaving 11 bases between.

The V and J genes are TRBV29-1 and TRBJ1-2, with D tentatively TRBD1 (5 bases). The CDR3 is 12 amino acids. The germline CDR1 and CDR2 sequences are SQVTM and ANQGSEA. Between the trimmed V and J ends, which lost 3 bases and 10 bases, there was a span of 15 bases. The CDR3 protein is CSVDRGSNSYTF. The CDR3 region has the DNA TGCAGCGTTGATAGGGGCTCTAACTCCTACACCTTC.

A few counts support this clonotype. The chain is built from TRBV20-1 and TRBJ2-3, with D possibly being TRBD2 (6 bases). Germline V gene sequence: CDR1 DFQATT, CDR2 SNEGSKA (reference sequence). The CDR3 has 12 amino acids. As DNA, the CDR3 is TGCACCCCGGGACTCGGGGCAGATACGCAGTATTTT. The encoded protein is CTPGLGADTQYF.

This clonotype came up many times. V is TRBV20-1 and J is TRBJ2-3; D may be TRBD2 (7 bases). CDR1 and CDR2 from the germline V gene are DFQATT and SNEGSKA (reference sequence). The CDR3 sequence is 13 residues long. V dropped 3 bases and J dropped 6 bases, with 13 bases sitting between them. The DNA for the CDR3 is TGCAGTGCTAGCCCGGGGGGCCGGGATACGCAGTATTTT. Its protein is CSASPGGRDTQYF.

The rearrangement links TRBV6-5 to TRBJ2-6; tentatively, D is TRBD1 (5 bases). Germline V gene lookup returns CDR1 MNHEY and CDR2 SVGAGI. The V end lost 2 bases, the J end lost 2 bases, and 16 bases lay between the germline ends. This CDR3 region has 18 residues. CDR3 DNA: TGTGCCAGCAGTTACAGGGGCAGGGTTTCAGCTGGGGCCAACGTCCTGACTTTC. As protein: CASSYRGRVSAGANVLTF.

The rearrangement links TRBV28 to TRBJ1-2; a weak D match, TRBD1 (5 bases). CDR3 length: 12 amino acids. V gave up 5 bases and J gave up 5 bases, with 9 bases separating them. CDR1 is MDHEN and CDR2 is SYDVKM in the germline V gene. Here the CDR3 reads CASSMTVYGYTF. CDR3 DNA: TGTGCCAGCAGTATGACAGTATATGGCTACACCTTC.

This clonotype was seen only a few times. The junction does not match germline at one end; this may be a read error. The rearrangement joins TRBV4-1 to TRBJ2-1; 12 bases align to TRBD2. CDR3 length: 14 amino acids. Germline lookup yields CDR1 MGHRA and CDR2 YSYEKL. Here the CDR3 DNA reads TGCGCCAGCAGCCAATTGACTAGCGGGGGATATCGAATCTTC. Amino acids: CASSQLTSGGYRIF.

This clonotype was observed a few times. This sequence joins TRBV5-1 and TRBJ2-1; TRBD2 matches at 12 bases. With 4 bases clipped from V and 5 bases from J, the junction kept 4 bases outside the gene matches. This CDR3 comprises 15 residues. Germline CDR1 is SGHRS and CDR2 is YFSETQ. The CDR3 DNA is TGCGCCAGCAGCCTCTGGACTAGCGGGAACAATGAGCAGTTCTTC. It codes for CASSLWTSGNNEQFF.

The chain recombines TRBV9 with TRBJ1-1, with D possibly being TRBD1 (5 bases). This CDR3 has 13 residues. V lost 4 bases and J lost 4, with 11 bases in between. CDR1 is SGDLS, CDR2 YYNGEE, per germline. CDR3 in amino acids: CASSPPGGTEAFF. CDR3 DNA sequence: TGTGCCAGCAGCCCGCCGGGGGGCACTGAAGCTTTCTTT.

This clonotype was observed a handful of times. The CDR3 coding sequence is TGTGCCAGCAACGACTTTTACGAGCAGTACTTC. Its translation is CASNDFYEQYF. The chain is built from TRBV11-2 and TRBJ2-7; D call uncertain. There are 11 residues in the CDR3. V was shortened by 7 bases and J by 4 bases, with 8 bases between the two germline ends. In germline, CDR1 is SGHAT, CDR2 FQNNGV.

There are many counts of this clonotype. The gene calls are TRBV18 and TRBJ1-1, with D hard to call. Looked up from germline, CDR1 is KGHSH and CDR2 is LQKENI. V lost 3 bases to trimming and J lost 1 base, with 9 bases between them. This CDR3 has 14 residues. The CDR3 region has the DNA TGTGCCAGCTCACCTAGTGTGAGGAACACTGAAGCTTTCTTT. Translating gives CASSPSVRNTEAFF.

This CDR3 reads CASSLGGSSQETQYF. In DNA, the CDR3 is TGCGCCAGCAGCTTGGGAGGGTCTTCGCAAGAGACCCAGTACTTC. The gene calls are TRBV5-1 and TRBJ2-5, with D possibly TRBD2 on 5 matching bases. The CDR3 length is 15 residues. Germline V gene data show CDR1 as SGHRS and CDR2 as YFSETQ. The ends were cut back, 0 bases at V and 2 bases at J, with 11 bases in the middle. The entire variable domain, with the rest obtained from reference TRBV5-1 and TRBJ2-5, is as follows: KAGVTQTPRYLIKTRGQQVTLSCSPISGHRSVSWYQQTPGQGLQFLFEYFSETQRNKGNFPGRFSGRQFSNSRSEMNVSTLELGDSALYLCASSLGGSSQETQYFGPGTRLLVL.

J is TRBJ1-5 and V is TRBV18; D may be TRBD1 (5 bases). The CDR3 sequence is 15 residues long. The germline V and J ends were trimmed by 1 base and 3 bases, with 10 bases remaining between them. The germline V gene encodes CDR1 KGHSH and CDR2 LQKENI. CDR3 in DNA: TGTGCCAGCTCACCACAGAGGGGATACAATCAGCCCCAGCATTTT. Translating it yields CASSPQRGYNQPQHF.

This clonotype showed up many times. The chain carries TRBV6-6 and TRBJ1-2; 7 nucleotides match TRBD1. The CDR3 is made up of 14 amino acids. The germline gives CDR1 MNHNY, CDR2 SVGAGI (reference sequence). V shed 5 bases, J shed 8 bases, and the junction held 11 bases outside the gene matches. The CDR3 coding sequence is TGTGCCAGCAGTCCGCGACAGGGCTCCTTCGGCTACACCTTC. Translating gives CASSPRQGSFGYTF.

For this clonotype: A read error is possible here, since a much larger clone lies one base away. V gene TRBV14 combines with J gene TRBJ2-7; no definite D call. There are 11 residues in the CDR3. V was trimmed by 0 bases and J by 8 bases, leaving 5 bases between them. Germline CDR1 is SGHDN and CDR2 is FVKESK. The CDR3 region is CASSQERKQYF. The CDR3 DNA reads TGTGCCAGCAGCCAAGAACGCAAGCAGTACTTC.

This clonotype occurred a few times. The chain couples TRBV16 to TRBJ1-1; 9 nucleotides line up with TRBD1. The germline V gene encodes CDR1 KGHSY and CDR2 FQNENV. The CDR3 spans 14 residues. The J segment lost 11 bases and the V segment lost 2 bases, leaving 9 bases of the junction unmatched. The CDR3 coding sequence is TGTGCCAGCAGCCAAGGGGACAGGGCGGATCCGGCTTTCTTT. Residues: CASSQGDRADPAFF.

This clonotype appeared many times. The chain is built from TRBV5-6 and TRBJ1-1; no reliable D call. The CDR3 consists of 11 residues. V was clipped by 3 bases and J by 6 bases, with 6 bases between them. CDR1 and CDR2 from the germline V gene are SGHDT and YYEEEE. This chain's CDR3 is CASSSEAEAFF. CDR3 DNA sequence: TGTGCCAGCAGCTCGGAGGCTGAAGCTTTCTTT.

In its sample, this clonotype was seen a few times. V usage is TRBV6-2 or TRBV6-3 and J usage is TRBJ1-1; TRBD1 agrees at 11 bases. The CDR3 is 15 amino acids. Germline V lookup: CDR1 MNHEY, CDR2 SVGEGT. V lost 5 bases, J lost 4 bases, and 6 bases stayed unmatched. The CDR3 region has the DNA TGTGCCAGCAGTCAGGGGACAGGGGGAAGCACTGAAGCTTTCTTT. It codes for CASSQGTGGSTEAFF.

In its sample, this clonotype was seen many times. As DNA, the CDR3 is TGTGCCAGCAGCGTAGGAGCCTACGAGCAGTACTTC. Translating it yields CASSVGAYEQYF. The rearrangement joins TRBV9 to TRBJ2-7; no definite D call. With 0 bases removed from V and 2 bases from J, the gap between germline ends came to 3 bases. The germline V gene has CDR1 SGDLS and CDR2 YYNGEE. The CDR3 runs 12 residues.